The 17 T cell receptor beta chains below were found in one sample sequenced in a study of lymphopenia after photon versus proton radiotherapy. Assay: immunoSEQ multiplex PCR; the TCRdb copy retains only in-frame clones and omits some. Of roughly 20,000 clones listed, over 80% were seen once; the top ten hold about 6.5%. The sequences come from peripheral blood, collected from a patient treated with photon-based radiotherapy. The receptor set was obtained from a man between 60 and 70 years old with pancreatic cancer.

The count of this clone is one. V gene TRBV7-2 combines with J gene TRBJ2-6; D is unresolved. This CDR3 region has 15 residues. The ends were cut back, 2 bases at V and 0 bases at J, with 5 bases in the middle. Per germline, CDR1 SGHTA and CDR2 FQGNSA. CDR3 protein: CASSLKDSGANVLTF. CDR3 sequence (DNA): TGTGCCAGCAGCTTAAAGGACTCTGGGGCCAACGTCCTGACTTTC.

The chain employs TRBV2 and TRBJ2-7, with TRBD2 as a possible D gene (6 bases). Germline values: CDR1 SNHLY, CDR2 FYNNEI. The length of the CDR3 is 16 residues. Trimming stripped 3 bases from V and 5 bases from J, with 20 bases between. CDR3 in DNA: TGTGCCAGCAGTGATCTAATGGTGGCGGGGAGCCACGAGCAGTACTTC. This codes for CASSDLMVAGSHEQYF.

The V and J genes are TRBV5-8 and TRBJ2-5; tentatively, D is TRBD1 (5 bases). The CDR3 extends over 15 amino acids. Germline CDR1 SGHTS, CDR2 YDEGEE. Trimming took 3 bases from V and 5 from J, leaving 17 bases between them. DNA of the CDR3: TGTGCCAGCAGCTCTCGGTGGGGCTACCGGGAGACCCAGTACTTC. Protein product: CASSSRWGYRETQYF.

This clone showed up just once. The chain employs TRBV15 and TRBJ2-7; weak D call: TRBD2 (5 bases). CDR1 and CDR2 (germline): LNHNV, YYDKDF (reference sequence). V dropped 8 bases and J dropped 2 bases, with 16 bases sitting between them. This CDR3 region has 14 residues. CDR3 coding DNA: TGTGCCACCCGGACTGTACAGCCTCCCTACGAGCAGTACTTC. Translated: CATRTVQPPYEQYF.

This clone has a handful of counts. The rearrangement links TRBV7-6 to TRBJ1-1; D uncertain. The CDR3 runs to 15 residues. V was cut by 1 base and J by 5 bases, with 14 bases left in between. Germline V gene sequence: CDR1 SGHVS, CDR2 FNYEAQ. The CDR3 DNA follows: TGTGCCAGCAGCTTAGACAGCTATATGGGGACTGAAGCTTTCTTT. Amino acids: CASSLDSYMGTEAFF.

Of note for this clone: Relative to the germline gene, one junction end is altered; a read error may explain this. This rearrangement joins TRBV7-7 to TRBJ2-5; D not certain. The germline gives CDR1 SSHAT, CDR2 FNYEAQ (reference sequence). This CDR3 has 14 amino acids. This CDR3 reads CASSFALGFQTQYF. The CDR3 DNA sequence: TGTGCTAGCAGCTTCGCCCTTGGGTTCCAGACCCAGTACTTC.

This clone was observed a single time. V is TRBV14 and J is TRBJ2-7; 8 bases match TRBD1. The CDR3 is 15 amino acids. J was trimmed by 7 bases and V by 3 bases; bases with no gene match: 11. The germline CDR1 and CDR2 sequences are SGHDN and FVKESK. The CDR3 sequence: CASSHGQGRFGEQYF. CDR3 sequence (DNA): TGTGCCAGCAGCCATGGACAGGGCAGGTTCGGAGAGCAGTACTTC.

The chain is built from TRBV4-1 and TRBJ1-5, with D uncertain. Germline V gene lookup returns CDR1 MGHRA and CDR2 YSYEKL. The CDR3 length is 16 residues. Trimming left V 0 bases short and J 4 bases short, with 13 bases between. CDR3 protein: CASSQDWWEGNQPQHF. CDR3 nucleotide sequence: TGCGCCAGCAGCCAAGATTGGTGGGAAGGAAATCAGCCCCAGCATTTT.

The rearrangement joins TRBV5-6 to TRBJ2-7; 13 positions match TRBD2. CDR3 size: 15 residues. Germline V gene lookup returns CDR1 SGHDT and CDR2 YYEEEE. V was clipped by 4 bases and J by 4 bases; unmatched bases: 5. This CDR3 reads CASSLRTSGGYEQYF. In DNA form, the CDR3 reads TGTGCCAGCAGCCTACGGACTAGCGGGGGATACGAGCAGTACTTC.

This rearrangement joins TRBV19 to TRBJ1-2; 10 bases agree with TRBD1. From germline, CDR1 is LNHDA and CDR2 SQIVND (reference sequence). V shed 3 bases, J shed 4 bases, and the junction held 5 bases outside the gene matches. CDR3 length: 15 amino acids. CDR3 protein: CASSIGTGEVYGYTF. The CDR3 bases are TGTGCCAGTAGTATTGGGACAGGGGAAGTCTATGGCTACACCTTC.

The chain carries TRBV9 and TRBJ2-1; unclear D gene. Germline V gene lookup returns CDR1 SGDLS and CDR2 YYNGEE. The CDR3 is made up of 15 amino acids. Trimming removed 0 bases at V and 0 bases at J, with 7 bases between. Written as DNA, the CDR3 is TGTGCCAGCAGCGTAGGGGTTGCCTCCTACAATGAGCAGTTCTTC. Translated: CASSVGVASYNEQFF.

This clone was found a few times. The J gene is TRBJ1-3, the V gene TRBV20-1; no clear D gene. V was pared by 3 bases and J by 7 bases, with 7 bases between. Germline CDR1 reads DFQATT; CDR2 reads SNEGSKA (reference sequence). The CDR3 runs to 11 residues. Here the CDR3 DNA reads TGCAGTGCTAGTCTTAGCAACACCATATATTTT. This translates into CSASLSNTIYF.

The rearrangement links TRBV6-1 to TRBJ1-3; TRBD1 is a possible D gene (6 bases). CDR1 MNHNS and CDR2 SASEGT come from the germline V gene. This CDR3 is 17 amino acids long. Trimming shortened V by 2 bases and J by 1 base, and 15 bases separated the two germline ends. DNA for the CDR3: TGTGCCAGCAGTGAATTTTCCGGGACAAGTTCTGGAAACACCATATATTTT. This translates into CASSEFSGTSSGNTIYF.

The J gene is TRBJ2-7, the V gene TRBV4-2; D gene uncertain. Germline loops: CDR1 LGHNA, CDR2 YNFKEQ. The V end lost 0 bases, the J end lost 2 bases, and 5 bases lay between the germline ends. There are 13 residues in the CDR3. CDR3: CASSQDGTYEQYF. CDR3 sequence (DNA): TGTGCCAGCAGCCAAGATGGGACCTACGAGCAGTACTTC.

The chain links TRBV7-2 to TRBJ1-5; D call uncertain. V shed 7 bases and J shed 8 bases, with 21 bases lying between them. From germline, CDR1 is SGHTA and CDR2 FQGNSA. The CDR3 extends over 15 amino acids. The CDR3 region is CASTPRLGWREPQHF. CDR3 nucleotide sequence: TGTGCCAGCACCCCTAGGTTAGGGTGGCGTGAGCCCCAGCATTTT.

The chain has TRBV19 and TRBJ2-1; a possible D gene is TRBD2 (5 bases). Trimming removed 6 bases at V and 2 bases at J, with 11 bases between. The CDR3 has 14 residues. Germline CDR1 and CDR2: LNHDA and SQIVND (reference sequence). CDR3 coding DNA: TGTGCCAGTAGCGCCGAGGGCACCTACAATGAGCAGTTCTTC. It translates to CASSAEGTYNEQFF.

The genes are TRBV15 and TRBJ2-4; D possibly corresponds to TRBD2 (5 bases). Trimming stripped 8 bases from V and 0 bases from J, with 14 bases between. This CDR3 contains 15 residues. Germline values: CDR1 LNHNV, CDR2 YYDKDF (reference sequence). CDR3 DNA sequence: TGTGCCACCTCTGGTGGCGGGCTAGCCAAAAACATTCAGTACTTC. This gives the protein CATSGGGLAKNIQYF.